The 7 T cell receptor beta chains below all came from one sample that was sequenced in a study of T-cell reconstitution after alpha-beta-depleted transplantation in children. TCRbeta library construction was performed incorporating unique molecular identifiers. TCRdb re-called the PCR reads with MiXCR, one entry per CDR3 protein. The sample holds 640,000 or so distinct CDR3 sequences, roughly 17% seen once. The source was PBMCs from the stem cell graft donor, collected from the stem cell graft. The receptors shown here come from a human donor who donated a stem cell graft to a child with acute myeloid leukemia.

The chain is built from TRBV4-1 and TRBJ1-1; the D is unclear. CDR1 and CDR2 (germline): MGHRA, YSYEKL. The V end lost 3 bases, the J end lost 0 bases, and 11 bases lay between the germline ends. This CDR3 has 15 residues. The CDR3 bases are TGCGCCAGCAGCCAGGTCAGTGGCCTGAACACTGAAGCTTTCTTT. Translated: CASSQVSGLNTEAFF.

Many counts were recorded for this clonotype. The genes are TRBV5-6 and TRBJ2-1; D ambiguous. V was clipped by 2 bases and J by 8 bases, with 8 bases between them. CDR3 length: 12 amino acids. In germline, CDR1 is SGHDT, CDR2 YYEEEE. The CDR3 protein is CASSFGLYEQFF. CDR3 nucleotides: TGTGCCAGCAGCTTTGGTCTGTATGAGCAGTTCTTC. Full variable domain (remainder filled in from reference TRBV5-6 and TRBJ2-1): DAGVTQSPTHLIKTRGQQVTLRCSPKSGHDTVSWYQQALGQGPQFIFQYYEEEERQRGNFPDRFSGHQFPNYSSELNVNALLLGDSALYLCASSFGLYEQFFGPGTRLTVL.

V usage is TRBV24-1 and J usage is TRBJ2-3; 11 bases line up with TRBD2. The CDR3 sequence is 13 residues long. Germline CDR1 is KGHDR and CDR2 is SFDVKD. After removal of 9 bases from V and 6 bases from J, the junction contained 4 bases not matched to a gene. The DNA of the CDR3 is TGTGCCACCGATAGCGGGGGGGTCGATACGCAGTATTTT. Protein sequence: CATDSGGVDTQYF.

This sequence joins TRBV20-1 and TRBJ2-1, with TRBD2 identical over 12 bases. CDR3 length: 16 residues. In germline, CDR1 is DFQATT, CDR2 SNEGSKA (reference sequence). V shed 2 bases and J 2 bases; nucleotides not matched to a gene: 4. The CDR3 is CSARLAGGPTYNEQFF. CDR3 in DNA: TGCAGTGCTAGACTAGCGGGGGGGCCCACCTACAATGAGCAGTTCTTC.

This clonotype was counted at least ten times. The chain combines TRBV20-1 with TRBJ1-3; weak D call: TRBD1 (5 bases). The length of the CDR3 is 14 residues. Germline V CDR1 and CDR2: DFQATT, SNEGSKA (reference sequence). Deletions cut 6 bases from V and 0 bases from J, with 12 bases between. This CDR3 is CSAEGFGSGNTIYF. The CDR3 DNA is TGCAGTGCCGAGGGGTTCGGCTCTGGAAACACCATATATTTT.

The rearrangement joins TRBV12-3 or TRBV12-4 to TRBJ1-5; tentative D call: TRBD1 (5 bases). The CDR3 is made up of 14 amino acids. Trimming left V 3 bases short and J 6 bases short, with 12 bases between. The CDR3 sequence is CASSFFGTGQPQHF. CDR3 DNA: TGTGCCAGCAGTTTCTTCGGGACTGGTCAGCCCCAGCATTTT.

The chain combines TRBV11-2 with TRBJ2-1, with 10 bases fitting TRBD2. CDR1 and CDR2 (germline): SGHAT, FQNNGV. This CDR3 contains 13 residues. With 0 bases clipped from V and 14 bases from J, the junction kept 4 bases outside the gene matches. CDR3 coding DNA: TGTGCCAGCAGCTTAGATCTAGGACTAGCGGAGTTCTTC. Amino acid sequence: CASSLDLGLAEFF.